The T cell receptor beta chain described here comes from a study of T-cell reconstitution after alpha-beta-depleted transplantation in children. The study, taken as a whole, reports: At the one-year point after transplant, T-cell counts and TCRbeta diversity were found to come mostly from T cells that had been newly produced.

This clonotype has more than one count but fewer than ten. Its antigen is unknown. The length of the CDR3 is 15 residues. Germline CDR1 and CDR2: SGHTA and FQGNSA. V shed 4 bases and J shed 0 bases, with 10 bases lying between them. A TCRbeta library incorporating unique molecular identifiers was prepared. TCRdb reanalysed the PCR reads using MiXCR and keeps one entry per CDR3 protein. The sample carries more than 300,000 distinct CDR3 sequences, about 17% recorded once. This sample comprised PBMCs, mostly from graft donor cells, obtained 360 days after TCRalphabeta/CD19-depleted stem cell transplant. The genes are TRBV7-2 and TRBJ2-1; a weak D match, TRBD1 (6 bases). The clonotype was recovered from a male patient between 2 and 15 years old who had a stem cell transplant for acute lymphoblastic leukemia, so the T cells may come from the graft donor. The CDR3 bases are TGTGCCAGCAGCTCGGACAGCCTCTCCTACAATGAGCAGTTCTTC. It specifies CASSSDSLSYNEQFF. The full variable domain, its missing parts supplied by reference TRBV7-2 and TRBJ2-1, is GAGVSQSPSNKVTEKGKDVELRCDPISGHTALYWYRQSLGQGLEFLIYFQGNSAPDKSGLPSDRFSAERTGGSVSTLTIQRTQQEDSAVYLCASSSDSLSYNEQFFGPGTRLTVL.